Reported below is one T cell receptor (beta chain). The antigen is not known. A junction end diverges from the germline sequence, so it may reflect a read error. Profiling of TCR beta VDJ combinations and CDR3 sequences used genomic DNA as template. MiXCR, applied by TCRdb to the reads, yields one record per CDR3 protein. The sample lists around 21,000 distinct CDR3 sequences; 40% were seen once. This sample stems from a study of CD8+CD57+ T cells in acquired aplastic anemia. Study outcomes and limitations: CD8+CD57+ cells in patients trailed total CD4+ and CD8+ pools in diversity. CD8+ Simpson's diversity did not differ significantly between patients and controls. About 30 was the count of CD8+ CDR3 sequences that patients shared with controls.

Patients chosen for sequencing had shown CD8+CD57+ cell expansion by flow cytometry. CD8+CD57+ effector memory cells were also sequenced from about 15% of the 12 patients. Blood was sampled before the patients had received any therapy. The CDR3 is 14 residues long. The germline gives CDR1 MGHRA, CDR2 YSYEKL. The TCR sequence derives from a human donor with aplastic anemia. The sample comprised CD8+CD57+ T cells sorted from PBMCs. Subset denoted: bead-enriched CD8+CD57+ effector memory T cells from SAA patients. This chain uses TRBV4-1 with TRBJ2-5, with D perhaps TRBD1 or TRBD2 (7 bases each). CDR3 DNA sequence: TGCGCCAGCAGTAGAAAGGGGGCGGGGGAGACCCAGCACTTC. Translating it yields CASSRKGAGETQHF.